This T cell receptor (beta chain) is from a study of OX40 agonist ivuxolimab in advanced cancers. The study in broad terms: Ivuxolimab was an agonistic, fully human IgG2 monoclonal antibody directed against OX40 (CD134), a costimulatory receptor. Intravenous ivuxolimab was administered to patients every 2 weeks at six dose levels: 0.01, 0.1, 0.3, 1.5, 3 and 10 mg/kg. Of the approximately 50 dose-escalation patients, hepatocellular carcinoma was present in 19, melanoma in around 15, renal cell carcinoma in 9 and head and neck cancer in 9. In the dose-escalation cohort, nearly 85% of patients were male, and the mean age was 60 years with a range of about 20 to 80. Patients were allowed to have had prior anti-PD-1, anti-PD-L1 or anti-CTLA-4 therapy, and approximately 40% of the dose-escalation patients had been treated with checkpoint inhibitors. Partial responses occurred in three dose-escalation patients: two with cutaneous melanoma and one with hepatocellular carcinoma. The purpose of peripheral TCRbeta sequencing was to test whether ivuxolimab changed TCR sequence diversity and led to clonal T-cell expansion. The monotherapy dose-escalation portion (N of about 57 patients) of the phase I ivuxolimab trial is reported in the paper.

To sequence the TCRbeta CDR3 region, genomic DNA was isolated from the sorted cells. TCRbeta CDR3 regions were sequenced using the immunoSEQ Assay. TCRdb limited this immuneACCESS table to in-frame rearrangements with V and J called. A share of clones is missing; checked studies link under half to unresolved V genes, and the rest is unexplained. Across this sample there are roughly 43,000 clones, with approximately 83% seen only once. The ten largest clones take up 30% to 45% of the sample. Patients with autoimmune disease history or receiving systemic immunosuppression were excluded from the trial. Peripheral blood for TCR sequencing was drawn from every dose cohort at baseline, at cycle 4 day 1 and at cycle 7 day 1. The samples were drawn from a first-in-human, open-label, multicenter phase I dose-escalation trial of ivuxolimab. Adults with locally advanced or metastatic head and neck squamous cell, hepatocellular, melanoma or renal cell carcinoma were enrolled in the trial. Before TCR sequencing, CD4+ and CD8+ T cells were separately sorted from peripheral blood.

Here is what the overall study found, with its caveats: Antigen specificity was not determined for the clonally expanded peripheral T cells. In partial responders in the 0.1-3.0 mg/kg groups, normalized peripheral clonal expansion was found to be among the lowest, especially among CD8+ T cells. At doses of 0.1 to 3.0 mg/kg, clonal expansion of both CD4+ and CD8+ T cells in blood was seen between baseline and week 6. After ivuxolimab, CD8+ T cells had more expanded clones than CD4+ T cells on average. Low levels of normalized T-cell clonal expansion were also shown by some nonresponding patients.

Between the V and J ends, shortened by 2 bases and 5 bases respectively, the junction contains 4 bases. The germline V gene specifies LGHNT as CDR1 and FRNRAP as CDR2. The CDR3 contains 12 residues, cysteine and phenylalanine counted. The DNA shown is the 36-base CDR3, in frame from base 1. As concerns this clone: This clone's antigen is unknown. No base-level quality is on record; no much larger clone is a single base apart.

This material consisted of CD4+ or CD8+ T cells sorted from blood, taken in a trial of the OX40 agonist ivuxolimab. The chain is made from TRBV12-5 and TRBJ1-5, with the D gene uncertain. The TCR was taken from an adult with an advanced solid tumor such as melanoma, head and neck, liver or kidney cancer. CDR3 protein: CASGLPDQPQHF. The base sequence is TGTGCTAGTGGTTTGCCCGATCAGCCCCAGCATTTT.